Described below is a single TCR beta chain sequence and its context. This sample is part of a study of shared clonotypes between healthy human individuals. This CDR3 contains 15 residues. From germline, CDR1 is MDHEN and CDR2 SYDVKM. V was pared by 8 bases and J by 6 bases, with 20 bases between. For each subset, genomic DNA was distributed in equal portions over several immunoSEQ plates. Clones were read by immunoSEQ multiplex PCR, and TCRdb kept only the in-frame ones, dropping some. The sample includes fewer than 3 million clones, just under 95% seen only once; the top ten take approximately 0.4%. The chain recombines TRBV28 with TRBJ2-1, with no clear D. The sequenced material came from naive CD4+ T cells from PBMCs. The subset here: CD45RA+ positively selected. The TCR comes from a man aged 18 to 30 in good health. Some clones in this sample may be carry-over from other donors' samples. CDR3 sequence reads: CASHTSAAGGNEQFF. DNA of the CDR3: TGTGCCAGCCACACCTCGGCCGCAGGCGGCAATGAGCAGTTCTTC.